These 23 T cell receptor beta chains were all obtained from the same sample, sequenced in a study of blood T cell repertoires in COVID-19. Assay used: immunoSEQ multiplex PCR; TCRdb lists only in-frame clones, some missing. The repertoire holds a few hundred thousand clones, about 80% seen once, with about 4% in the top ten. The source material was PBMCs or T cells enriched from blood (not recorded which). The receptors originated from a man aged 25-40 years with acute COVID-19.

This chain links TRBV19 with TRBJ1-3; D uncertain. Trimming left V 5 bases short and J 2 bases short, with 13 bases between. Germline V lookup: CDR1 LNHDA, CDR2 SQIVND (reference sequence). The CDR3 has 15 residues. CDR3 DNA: TGTGCCAGTAGTTACCTGACGGGGACTGGAAACACCATATATTTT. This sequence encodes CASSYLTGTGNTIYF.

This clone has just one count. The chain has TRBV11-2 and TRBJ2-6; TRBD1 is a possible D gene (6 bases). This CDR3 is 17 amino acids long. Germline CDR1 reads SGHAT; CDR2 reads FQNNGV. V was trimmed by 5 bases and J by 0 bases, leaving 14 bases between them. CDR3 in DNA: TGTGCCAGCAGCAAAGTTAACAGGGCCTCTGGGGCCAACGTCCTGACTTTC. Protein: CASSKVNRASGANVLTF.

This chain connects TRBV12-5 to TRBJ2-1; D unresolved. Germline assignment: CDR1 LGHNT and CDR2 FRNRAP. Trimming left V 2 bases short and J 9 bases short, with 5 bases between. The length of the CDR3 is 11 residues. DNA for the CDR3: TGTGCTAGTGGTTTGCTAAGTGAGCAGTTCTTC. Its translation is CASGLLSEQFF. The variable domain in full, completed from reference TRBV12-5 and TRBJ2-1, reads DARVTQTPRHKVTEMGQEVTMRCQPILGHNTVFWYRQTMMQGLELLAYFRNRAPLDDSGMPKDRFSAEMPDATLATLKIQPSEPRDSAVYFCASGLLSEQFFGPGTRLTVL.

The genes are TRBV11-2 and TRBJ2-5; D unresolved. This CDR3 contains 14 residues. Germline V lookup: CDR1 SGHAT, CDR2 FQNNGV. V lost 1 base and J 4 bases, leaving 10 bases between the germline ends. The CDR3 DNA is TGTGCCAGCAGCTTAGGGAGTGCGAGAGAGACCCAGTACTTC. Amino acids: CASSLGSARETQYF.

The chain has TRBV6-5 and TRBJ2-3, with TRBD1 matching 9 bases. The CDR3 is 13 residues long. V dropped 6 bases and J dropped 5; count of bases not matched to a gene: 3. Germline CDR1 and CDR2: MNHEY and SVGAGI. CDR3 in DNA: TGTGCCAGCAGACCGGGACAGGGAGATACGCAGTATTTT. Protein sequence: CASRPGQGDTQYF.

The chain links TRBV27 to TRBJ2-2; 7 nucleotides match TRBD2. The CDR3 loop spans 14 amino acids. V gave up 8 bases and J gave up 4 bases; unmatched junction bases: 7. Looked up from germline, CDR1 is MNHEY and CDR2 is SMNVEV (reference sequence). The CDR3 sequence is CASRGLVGTGELFF. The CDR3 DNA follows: TGTGCCAGCCGAGGACTAGTGGGCACCGGGGAGCTGTTTTTT.

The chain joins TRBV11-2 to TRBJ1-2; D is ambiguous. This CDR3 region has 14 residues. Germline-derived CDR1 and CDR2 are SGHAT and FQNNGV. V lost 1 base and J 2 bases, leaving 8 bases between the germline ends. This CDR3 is CASSLVPGNYGYTF. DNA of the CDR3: TGTGCCAGCAGCTTAGTGCCGGGGAACTATGGCTACACCTTC. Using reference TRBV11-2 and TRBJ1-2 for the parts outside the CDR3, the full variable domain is EAGVAQSPRYKIIEKRQSVAFWCNPISGHATLYWYQQILGQGPKLLIQFQNNGVVDDSQLPKDRFSAERLKGVDSTLKIQPAKLEDSAVYLCASSLVPGNYGYTFGSGTRLTVV.

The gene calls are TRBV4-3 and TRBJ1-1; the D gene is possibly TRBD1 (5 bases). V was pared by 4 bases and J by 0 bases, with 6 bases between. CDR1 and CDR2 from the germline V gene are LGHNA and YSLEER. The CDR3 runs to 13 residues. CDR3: CASSLQVNTEAFF. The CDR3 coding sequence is TGCGCCAGCAGCCTACAGGTGAACACTGAAGCTTTCTTT.

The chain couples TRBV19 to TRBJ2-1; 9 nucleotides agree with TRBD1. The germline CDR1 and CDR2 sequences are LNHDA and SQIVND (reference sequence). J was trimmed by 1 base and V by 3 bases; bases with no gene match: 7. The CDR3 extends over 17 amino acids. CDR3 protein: CASSINVGTGSYNEQFF. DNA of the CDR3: TGTGCCAGTAGTATCAATGTCGGGACAGGGTCCTACAATGAGCAGTTCTTC.

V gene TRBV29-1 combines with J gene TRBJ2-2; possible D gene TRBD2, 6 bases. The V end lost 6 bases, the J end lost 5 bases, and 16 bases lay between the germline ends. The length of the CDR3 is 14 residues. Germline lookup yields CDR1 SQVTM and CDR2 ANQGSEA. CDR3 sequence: CSVGGVGSTGELFF. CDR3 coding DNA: TGCAGCGTGGGGGGAGTGGGTAGTACCGGGGAGCTGTTTTTT.

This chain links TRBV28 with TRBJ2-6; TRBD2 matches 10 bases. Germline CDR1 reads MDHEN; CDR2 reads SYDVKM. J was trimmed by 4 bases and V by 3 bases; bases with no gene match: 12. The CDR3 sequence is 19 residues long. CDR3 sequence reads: CASSFPRSGGAAGANVLTF. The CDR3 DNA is TGTGCCAGCAGTTTCCCTCGAAGCGGGGGGGCCGCCGGGGCCAACGTCCTGACTTTC.

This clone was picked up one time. The CDR3 region is CASSERTGINFYGYTF. The DNA for the CDR3 is TGTGCCAGCAGTGAAAGGACAGGGATAAATTTCTATGGCTACACCTTC. The V and J genes are TRBV6-1 and TRBJ1-2; 8 nucleotides align to TRBD1. The CDR3 consists of 16 residues. The trim removed 2 bases at V and 4 bases at J, leaving 9 bases unmatched. The V gene's germline CDR1 is MNHNS and CDR2 SASEGT.

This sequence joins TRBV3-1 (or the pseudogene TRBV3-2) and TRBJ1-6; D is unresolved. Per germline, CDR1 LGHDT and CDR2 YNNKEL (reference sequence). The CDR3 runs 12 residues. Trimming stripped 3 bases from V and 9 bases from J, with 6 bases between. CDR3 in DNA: TGTGCCAGCAGCCACACCGGTTCACCCCTCCACTTT. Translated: CASSHTGSPLHF.

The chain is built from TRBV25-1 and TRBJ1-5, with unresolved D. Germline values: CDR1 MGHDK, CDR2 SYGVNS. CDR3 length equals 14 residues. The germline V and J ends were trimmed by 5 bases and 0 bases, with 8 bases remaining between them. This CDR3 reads CASSPTNSNQPQHF. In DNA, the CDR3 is TGTGCCAGCAGTCCGACAAATAGCAATCAGCCCCAGCATTTT.

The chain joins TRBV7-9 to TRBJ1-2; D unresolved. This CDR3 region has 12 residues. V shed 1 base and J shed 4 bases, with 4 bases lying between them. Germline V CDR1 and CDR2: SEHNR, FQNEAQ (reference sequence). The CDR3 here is CASSLDSYGYTF. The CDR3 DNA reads TGTGCCAGCAGCTTAGACAGCTATGGCTACACCTTC.

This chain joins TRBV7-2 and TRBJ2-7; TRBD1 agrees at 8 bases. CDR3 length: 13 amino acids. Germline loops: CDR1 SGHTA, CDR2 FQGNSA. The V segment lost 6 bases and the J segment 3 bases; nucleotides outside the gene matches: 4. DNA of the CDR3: TGTGCCAGCAGTTCCGACAGGGGCTACGAGCAGTACGTC. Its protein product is CASSSDRGYEQYV.

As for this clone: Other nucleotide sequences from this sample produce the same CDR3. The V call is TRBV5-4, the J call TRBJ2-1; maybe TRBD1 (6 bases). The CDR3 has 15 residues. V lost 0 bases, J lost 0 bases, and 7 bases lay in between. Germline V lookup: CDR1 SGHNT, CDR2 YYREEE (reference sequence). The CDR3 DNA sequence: TGTGCCAGCAGCTTGGGAGGGGGCTCCTACAATGAGCAGTTCTTC. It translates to CASSLGGGSYNEQFF.

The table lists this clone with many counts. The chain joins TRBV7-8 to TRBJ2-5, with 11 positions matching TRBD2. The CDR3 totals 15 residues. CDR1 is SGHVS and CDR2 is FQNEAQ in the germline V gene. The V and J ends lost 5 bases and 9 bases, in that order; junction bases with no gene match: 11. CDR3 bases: TGTGCCAGCAGCCCGACTAGCGGGAAGGTGGGGGCCCAGTACTTC. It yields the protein CASSPTSGKVGAQYF.

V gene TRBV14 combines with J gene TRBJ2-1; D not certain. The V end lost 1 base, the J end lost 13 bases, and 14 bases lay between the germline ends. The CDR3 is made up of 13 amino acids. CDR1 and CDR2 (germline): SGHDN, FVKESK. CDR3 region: CASSQAVGYSQFF. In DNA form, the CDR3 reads TGTGCCAGCAGCCAAGCGGTCGGGTATTCTCAGTTCTTC. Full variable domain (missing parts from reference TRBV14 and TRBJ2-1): EAGVTQFPSHSVIEKGQTVTLRCDPISGHDNLYWYRRVMGKEIKFLLHFVKESKQDESGMPNNRFLAERTGGTYSTLKVQPAELEDSGVYFCASSQAVGYSQFFGPGTRLTVL.

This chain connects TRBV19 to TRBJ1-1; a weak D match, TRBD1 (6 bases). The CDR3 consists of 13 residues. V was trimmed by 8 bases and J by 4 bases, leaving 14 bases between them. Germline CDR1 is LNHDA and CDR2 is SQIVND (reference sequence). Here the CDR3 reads CASYTGLGTEAFF. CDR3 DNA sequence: TGTGCCAGTTATACAGGGTTGGGCACTGAAGCTTTCTTT.

The CDR3 region has the DNA TGTGCCAGCAACTTCCAGGGGGCTGAAGCTTTCTTT. Translating it yields CASNFQGAEAFF. The rearrangement links TRBV2 to TRBJ1-1; 7 nucleotides agree with TRBD1. The V segment lost 7 bases and the J segment 6 bases; nucleotides outside the gene matches: 5. The CDR3 is 12 amino acids. The germline V gene has CDR1 SNHLY and CDR2 FYNNEI.

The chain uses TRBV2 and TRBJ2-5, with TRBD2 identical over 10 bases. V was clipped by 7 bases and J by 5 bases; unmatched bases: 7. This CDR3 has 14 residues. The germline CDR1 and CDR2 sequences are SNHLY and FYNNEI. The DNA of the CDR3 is TGTGCCAGCAAGGGAGCGGGGGGGCCGGAGACCCAGTACTTC. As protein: CASKGAGGPETQYF. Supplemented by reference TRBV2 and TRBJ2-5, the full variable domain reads EPEVTQTPSHQVTQMGQEVILRCVPISNHLYFYWYRQILGQKVEFLVSFYNNEISEKSEIFDDQFSVERPDGSNFTLKIRSTKLEDSAMYFCASKGAGGPETQYFGPGTRLLVL.

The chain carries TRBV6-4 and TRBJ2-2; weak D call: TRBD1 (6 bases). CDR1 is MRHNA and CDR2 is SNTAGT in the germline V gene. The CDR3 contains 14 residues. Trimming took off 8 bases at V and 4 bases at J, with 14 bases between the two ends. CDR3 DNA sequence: TGTGCCAGCCAGCGGACAGCGTCCACCGGGGAGCTGTTTTTT. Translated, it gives CASQRTASTGELFF.